One and the same sample provided the 12 T cell receptor beta chains below, sequenced in a study of T cells after somatic rescue of genetic block. Only in-frame clones appear in the TCRdb table, and some are missing; sequencing was by immunoSEQ multiplex PCR. The sample records approximately 14,000 clones, 55% to 75% being singletons. Sequenced sample: peripheral blood mononuclear cells (PBMCs). The receptors shown here come from a man between 18 and 35 years old.

This rearrangement joins TRBV28 to TRBJ1-4, with 9 bases aligning to TRBD1. In germline, CDR1 is MDHEN, CDR2 SYDVKM. The junction had 9 bases not matched to a gene; V was cut back by 3 bases and J by 7 bases. This CDR3 comprises 16 residues. In DNA form, the CDR3 reads TGTGCCAGCAGTTTGATACAGGGGGCGCTCAGTGAAAAACTGTTTTTT. Translating it yields CASSLIQGALSEKLFF.

This chain uses TRBV5-5 with TRBJ2-2, with D possibly called TRBD1 or TRBD2 (6 bases each). This CDR3 spans 14 amino acids. V was cut by 4 bases and J by 7 bases, with 14 bases left in between. CDR1 is SGHKS and CDR2 is YYEKEE in the germline V gene (reference sequence). The CDR3 is CASSPIRGVGELFF. CDR3 bases: TGTGCCAGCAGCCCAATAAGGGGGGTCGGGGAGCTGTTTTTT.

The chain combines TRBV5-6 with TRBJ2-2; 7 nucleotides agree with TRBD1. Looked up from germline, CDR1 is SGHDT and CDR2 is YYEEEE. V lost 3 bases and J lost 0; bases outside the gene matches: 5. This CDR3 comprises 16 residues. The CDR3 loop is CASSWRTGSNTGELFF. The CDR3 DNA reads as TGTGCCAGCAGCTGGAGGACAGGCTCGAACACCGGGGAGCTGTTTTTT. The full variable domain, its missing parts supplied by reference TRBV5-6 and TRBJ2-2, is DAGVTQSPTHLIKTRGQQVTLRCSPKSGHDTVSWYQQALGQGPQFIFQYYEEEERQRGNFPDRFSGHQFPNYSSELNVNALLLGDSALYLCASSWRTGSNTGELFFGEGSRLTVL.

This rearrangement joins TRBV28 to TRBJ2-3; D is unresolved. Deletions cut 2 bases from V and 1 base from J, with 4 bases between. The CDR3 extends over 13 amino acids. Germline assignment: CDR1 MDHEN and CDR2 SYDVKM. The CDR3 nucleotides read TGTGCCAGCAGTTTAAGGGGCACAGATACGCAGTATTTT. It codes for CASSLRGTDTQYF.

The chain is built from TRBV7-9 and TRBJ2-7; TRBD2 might be the D (6 bases). The V end was cut by 5 bases, the J end by 0 bases, with 8 bases between. The CDR3 is made up of 13 amino acids. Germline lookup yields CDR1 SEHNR and CDR2 FQNEAQ (reference sequence). The CDR3 DNA reads as TGTGCCAGCAGCCCGGGACTCTCCTACGAGCAGTACTTC. It specifies CASSPGLSYEQYF.

V gene TRBV19 combines with J gene TRBJ2-3; a weak D match, TRBD1 (5 bases). The ends were cut back, 10 bases at V and 1 base at J, with 12 bases in the middle. The germline V gene encodes CDR1 LNHDA and CDR2 SQIVND (reference sequence). The CDR3 loop spans 13 amino acids. CDR3 DNA: TGTGCCACCAAGGGGCAGGGCACAGATACGCAGTATTTT. Translation: CATKGQGTDTQYF.

V and J are TRBV10-3 and TRBJ2-1; TRBD2 aligns across 7 bases. The CDR3 length is 13 residues. J lost 4 bases, V lost 9 bases, and 6 bases had no gene match. CDR1 and CDR2 (germline): ENHRY, SYGVKD. The CDR3 reads CAISGTNYNEQFF. The CDR3 coding sequence is TGTGCCATTTCCGGGACTAATTACAATGAGCAGTTCTTC.

This clone has only a few counts. The CDR3 DNA is TGTGCCAGCAGCTTAGCGGCCAGGGCGGAGGAAAAACTGTTTTTT. It specifies CASSLAARAEEKLFF. V gene TRBV7-8 combines with J gene TRBJ1-4; possibly TRBD1 for D (5 bases). The CDR3 consists of 15 residues. V dropped 0 bases and J dropped 8 bases, with 13 bases sitting between them. Germline CDR1 and CDR2: SGHVS and FQNEAQ.

The CDR3 is CASSRGGGYYGYTF. The CDR3 DNA reads as TGTGCCAGCAGTCGAGGGGGAGGGTACTATGGCTACACCTTC. This chain uses TRBV6-6 with TRBJ1-2; tentative D call: TRBD1 (6 bases). Trimming pared 5 bases from V and 3 bases from J, leaving 13 bases between. The CDR3 is 14 residues long. Germline-derived CDR1 and CDR2 are MNHNY and SVGAGI (reference sequence).

The rearrangement links TRBV30 to TRBJ2-2; possible D gene TRBD2, 6 bases. V was clipped by 2 bases and J by 6 bases, with 10 bases between them. This CDR3 region has 13 residues. CDR1 and CDR2 from the germline V gene are GTSNPN and SVGIG (reference sequence). The CDR3, as DNA: TGTGCCTGGAGTTTCGGAGGGGCCGGGGAGCTGTTTTTT. Translating it yields CAWSFGGAGELFF.

DNA of the CDR3: TGTGCCAGCAGCTTTTATCCACTAGCGGGGGGGCCCCTCACCGGGGAGCTGTTTTTT. The encoded protein is CASSFYPLAGGPLTGELFF. V usage is TRBV5-4 and J usage is TRBJ2-2; 13 bases are a match to TRBD2. Germline CDR1 and CDR2: SGHNT and YYREEE (reference sequence). The CDR3 length is 19 residues. The ends lost 2 bases at V and 4 bases at J; junction bases unmatched: 11.

The rearrangement uses TRBV11-3 and TRBJ2-1; D possibly corresponds to TRBD2 (6 bases). The germline gives CDR1 SGHNT, CDR2 YENEEA. The CDR3 consists of 15 residues. Trimming shortened V by 4 bases and J by 0 bases, and 10 bases separated the two germline ends. The CDR3 DNA sequence: TGTGCCAGCAGCTGGGGAGGATTCTCCTACAATGAGCAGTTCTTC. It encodes CASSWGGFSYNEQFF.